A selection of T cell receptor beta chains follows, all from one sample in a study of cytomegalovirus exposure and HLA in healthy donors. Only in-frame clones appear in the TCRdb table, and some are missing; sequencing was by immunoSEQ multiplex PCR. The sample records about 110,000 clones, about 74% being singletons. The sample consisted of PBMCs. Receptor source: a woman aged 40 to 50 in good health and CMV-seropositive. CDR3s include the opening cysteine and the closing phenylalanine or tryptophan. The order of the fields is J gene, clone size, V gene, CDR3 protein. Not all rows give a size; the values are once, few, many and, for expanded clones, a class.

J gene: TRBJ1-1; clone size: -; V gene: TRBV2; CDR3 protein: CASSERGPGPEAFF
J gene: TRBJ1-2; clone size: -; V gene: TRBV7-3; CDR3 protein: CASSQTGTGGGYTF
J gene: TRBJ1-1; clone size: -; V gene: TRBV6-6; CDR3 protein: CASSYRGGGRDTEAFF
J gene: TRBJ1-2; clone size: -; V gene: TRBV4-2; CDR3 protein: CASSPTDRGNYGYTF
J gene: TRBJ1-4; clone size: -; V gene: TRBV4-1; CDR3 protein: CASSLTVDEKLFF
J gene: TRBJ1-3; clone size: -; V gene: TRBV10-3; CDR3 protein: CAISDKGFAGNTIYF
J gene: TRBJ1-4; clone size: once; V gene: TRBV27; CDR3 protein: CASSNPGQGNEKLFF
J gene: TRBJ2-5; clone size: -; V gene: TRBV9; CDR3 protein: CASSNRGAETQYF
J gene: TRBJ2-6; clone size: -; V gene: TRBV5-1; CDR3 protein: CASSLQSGANVLTF
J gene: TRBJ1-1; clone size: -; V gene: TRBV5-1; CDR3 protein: CASSSGWTGKVNTEAFF
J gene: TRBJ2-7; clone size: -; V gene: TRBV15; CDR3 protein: CATSREGEAHEQYF
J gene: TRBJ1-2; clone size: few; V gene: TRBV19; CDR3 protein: CASSLPAPRGGDGYTF
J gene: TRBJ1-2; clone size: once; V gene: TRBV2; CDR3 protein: CASSEGRNYGYTF
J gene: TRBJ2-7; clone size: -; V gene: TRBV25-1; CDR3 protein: CASSGQFYEQYF
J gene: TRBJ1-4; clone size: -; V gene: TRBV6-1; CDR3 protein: CASRGAHNEKLFF
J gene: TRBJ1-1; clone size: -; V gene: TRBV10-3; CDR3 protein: CAISNGRGTEAFF
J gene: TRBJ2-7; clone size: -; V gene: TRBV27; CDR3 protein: CASSSTYSSYEQYF
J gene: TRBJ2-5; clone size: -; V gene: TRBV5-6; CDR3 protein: CASSTPLSGGAETQYF
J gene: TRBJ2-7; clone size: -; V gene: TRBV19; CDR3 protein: CASRLDRGFEQYF
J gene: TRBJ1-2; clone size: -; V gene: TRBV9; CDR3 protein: CASSVGPDSTNYGYTF
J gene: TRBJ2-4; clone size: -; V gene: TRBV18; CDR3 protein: CASSNLAGEDQYF
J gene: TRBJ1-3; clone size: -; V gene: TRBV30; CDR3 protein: CAWSLFSGNTIYF
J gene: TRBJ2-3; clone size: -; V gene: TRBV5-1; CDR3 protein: CASNGGADTDTQYF
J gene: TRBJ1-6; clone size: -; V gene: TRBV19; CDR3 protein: CASSGTGVGPLHF
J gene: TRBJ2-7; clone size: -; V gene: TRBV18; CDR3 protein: CASSKGMNPYEQYF
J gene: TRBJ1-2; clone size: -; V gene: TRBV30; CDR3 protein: CAWSVVDTVGYTF
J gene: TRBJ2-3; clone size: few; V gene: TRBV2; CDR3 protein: CASKTLAGGRGDTQYF
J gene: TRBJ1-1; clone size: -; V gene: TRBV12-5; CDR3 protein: CASGLVDSEAFF
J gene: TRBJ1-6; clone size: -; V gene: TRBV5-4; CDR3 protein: CASADRYNSPLHF
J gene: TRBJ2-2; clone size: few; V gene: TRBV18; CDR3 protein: CASSPLTRDGGGELFF
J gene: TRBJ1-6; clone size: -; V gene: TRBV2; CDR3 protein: CASRLQGQGNSPLHF
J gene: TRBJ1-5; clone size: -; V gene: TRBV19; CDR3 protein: CASSLQGAAQPQHF